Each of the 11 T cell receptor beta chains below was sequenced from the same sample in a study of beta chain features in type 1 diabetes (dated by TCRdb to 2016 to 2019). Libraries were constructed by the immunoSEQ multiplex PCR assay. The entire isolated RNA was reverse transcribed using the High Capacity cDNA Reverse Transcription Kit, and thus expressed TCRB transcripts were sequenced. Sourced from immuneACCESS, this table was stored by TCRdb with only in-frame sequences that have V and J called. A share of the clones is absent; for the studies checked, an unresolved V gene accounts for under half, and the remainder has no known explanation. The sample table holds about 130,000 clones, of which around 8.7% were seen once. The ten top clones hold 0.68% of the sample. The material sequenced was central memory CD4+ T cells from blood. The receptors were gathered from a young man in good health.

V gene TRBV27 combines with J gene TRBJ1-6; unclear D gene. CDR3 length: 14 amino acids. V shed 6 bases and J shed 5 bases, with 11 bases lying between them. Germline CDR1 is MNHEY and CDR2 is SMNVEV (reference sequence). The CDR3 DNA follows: TGTGCCAGCAGGAACCAGGTTAATAATTCACCCCTCCACTTT. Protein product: CASRNQVNNSPLHF.

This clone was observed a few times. The CDR3 spells CASSQVRQEQYF. The CDR3 DNA reads as TGCGCCAGCAGCCAAGTCAGACAGGAGCAGTACTTC. V gene TRBV4-1 combines with J gene TRBJ2-7; perhaps TRBD1 as D (5 bases). This CDR3 has 12 amino acids. Trimming left V 1 base short and J 7 bases short, with 8 bases between. CDR1 is MGHRA and CDR2 is YSYEKL in the germline V gene.

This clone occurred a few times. DNA of the CDR3: TGTGCCAGCAGCCAGGACATGCAAGAGACCCAGTACTTC. Its translation: CASSQDMQETQYF. The chain carries TRBV14 and TRBJ2-5; D perhaps matches TRBD1 (5 bases). Trimming took off 3 bases at V and 2 bases at J, with 7 bases between the two ends. This CDR3 comprises 13 residues. CDR1 and CDR2 (germline): SGHDN, FVKESK.

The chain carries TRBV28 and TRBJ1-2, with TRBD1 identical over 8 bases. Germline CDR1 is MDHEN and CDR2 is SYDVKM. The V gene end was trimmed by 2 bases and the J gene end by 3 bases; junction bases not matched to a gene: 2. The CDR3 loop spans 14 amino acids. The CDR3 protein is CASSLGQGYYGYTF. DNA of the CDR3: TGTGCCAGCAGTTTAGGACAGGGCTACTATGGCTACACCTTC.

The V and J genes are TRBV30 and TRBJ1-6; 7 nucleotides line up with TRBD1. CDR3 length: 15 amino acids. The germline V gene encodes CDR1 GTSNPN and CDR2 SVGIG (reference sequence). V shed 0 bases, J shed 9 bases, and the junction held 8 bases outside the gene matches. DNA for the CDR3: TGTGCCTGGAGTGTACCAGGGACAGCTCTTTCACCCCTCCACTTT. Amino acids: CAWSVPGTALSPLHF.

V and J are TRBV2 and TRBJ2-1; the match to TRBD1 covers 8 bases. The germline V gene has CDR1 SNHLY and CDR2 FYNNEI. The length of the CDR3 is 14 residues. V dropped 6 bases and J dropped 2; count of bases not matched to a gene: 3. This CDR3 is CASRAGGPYNEQFF. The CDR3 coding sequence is TGTGCCAGCAGGGCAGGGGGCCCCTACAATGAGCAGTTCTTC.

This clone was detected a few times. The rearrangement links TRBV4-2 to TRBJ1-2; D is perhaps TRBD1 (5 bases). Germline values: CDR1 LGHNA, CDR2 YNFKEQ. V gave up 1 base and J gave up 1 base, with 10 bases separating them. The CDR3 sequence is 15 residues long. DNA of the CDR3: TGTGCCAGCAGCCAAGCATCAGGGCTTAACTATGGCTACACCTTC. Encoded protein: CASSQASGLNYGYTF.

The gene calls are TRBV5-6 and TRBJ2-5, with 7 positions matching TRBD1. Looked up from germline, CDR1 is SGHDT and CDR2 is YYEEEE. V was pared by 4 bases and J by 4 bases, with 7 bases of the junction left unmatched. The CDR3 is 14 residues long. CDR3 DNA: TGTGCCAGCAGCAAGACAGGGTACGGAGAGACCCAGTACTTC. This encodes CASSKTGYGETQYF.

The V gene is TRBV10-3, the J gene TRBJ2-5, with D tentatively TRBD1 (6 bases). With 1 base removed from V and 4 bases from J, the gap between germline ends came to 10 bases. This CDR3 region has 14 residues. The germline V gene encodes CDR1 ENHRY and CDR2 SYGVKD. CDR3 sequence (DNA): TGTGCCATCAGTGAGTTTGAAGGGGGAGAGACCCAGTACTTC. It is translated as CAISEFEGGETQYF.

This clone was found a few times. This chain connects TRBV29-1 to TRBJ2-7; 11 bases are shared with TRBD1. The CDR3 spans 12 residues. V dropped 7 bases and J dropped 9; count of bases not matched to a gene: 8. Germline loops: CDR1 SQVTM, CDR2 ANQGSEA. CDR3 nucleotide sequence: TGCAGCGGGGGACAGGGGGTTGGTCGGCAGTACTTC. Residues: CSGGQGVGRQYF.

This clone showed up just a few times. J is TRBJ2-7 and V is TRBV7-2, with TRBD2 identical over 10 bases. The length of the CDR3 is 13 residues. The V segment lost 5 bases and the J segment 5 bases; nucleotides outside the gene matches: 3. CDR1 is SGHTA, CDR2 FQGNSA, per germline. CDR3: CASSPAGGNEQYF. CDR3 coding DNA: TGTGCCAGCAGCCCAGCGGGGGGGAACGAGCAGTACTTC.